This T cell receptor beta chain comes out of a study of glioma-infiltrating T cells after dendritic cell vaccination. TCRdb's copy holds only in-frame clones and misses some; the assay was immunoSEQ multiplex PCR. The sample holds about 32,000 clones; roughly 90% are singletons and the top ten take around 2.2%. Only patients with spare fresh-frozen tumor and over two years of follow-up were included. General study results and limits: TCR clonality showed no direct relationship with survival.

The CDR3 totals 15 residues. J gave up 6 bases and V 3 bases, and 6 bases lay outside the gene matches. The germline CDR1 and CDR2 sequences are SGHRS and YFSETQ. Notes on this clone: Its antigen is unknown.

This rearrangement joins TRBV5-1 to TRBJ2-2; 9 positions agree with TRBD2. The receptor's source is a human donor with glioblastoma. Sequences were derived from blood, sampled before dendritic cell vaccination. CDR3 loop: CASSSSSGVSGELFF. Written as DNA, the CDR3 is TGCGCCAGCAGCTCCTCTAGCGGGGTCTCCGGGGAGCTGTTTTTT.